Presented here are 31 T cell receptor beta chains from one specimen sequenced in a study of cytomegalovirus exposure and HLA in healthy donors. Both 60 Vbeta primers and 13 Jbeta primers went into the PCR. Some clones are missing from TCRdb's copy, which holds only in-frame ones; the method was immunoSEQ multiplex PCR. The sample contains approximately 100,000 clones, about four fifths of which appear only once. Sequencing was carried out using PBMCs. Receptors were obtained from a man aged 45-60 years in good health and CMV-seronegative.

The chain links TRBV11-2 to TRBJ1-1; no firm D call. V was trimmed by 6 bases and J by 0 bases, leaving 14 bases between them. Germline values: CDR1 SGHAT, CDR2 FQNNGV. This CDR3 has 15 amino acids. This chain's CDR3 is CASSSRSTMNTEAFF. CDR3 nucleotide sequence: TGTGCCAGCAGTTCGAGGAGCACCATGAACACTGAAGCTTTCTTT.

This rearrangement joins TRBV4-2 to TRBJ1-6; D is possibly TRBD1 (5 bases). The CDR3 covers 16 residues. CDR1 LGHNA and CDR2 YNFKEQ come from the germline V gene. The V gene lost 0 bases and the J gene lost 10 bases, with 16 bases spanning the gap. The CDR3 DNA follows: TGTGCCAGCAGCCAAGATGGTAGCAGGGTAGGATCACCCCTCCACTTT. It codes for CASSQDGSRVGSPLHF.

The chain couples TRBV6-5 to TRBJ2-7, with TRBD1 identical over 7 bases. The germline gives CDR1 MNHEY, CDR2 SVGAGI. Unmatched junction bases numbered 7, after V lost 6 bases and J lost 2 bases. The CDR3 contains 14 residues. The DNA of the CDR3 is TGTGCCAGCAGAAGACAGGGTGTCCCCTACGAGCAGTACTTC. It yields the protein CASRRQGVPYEQYF.

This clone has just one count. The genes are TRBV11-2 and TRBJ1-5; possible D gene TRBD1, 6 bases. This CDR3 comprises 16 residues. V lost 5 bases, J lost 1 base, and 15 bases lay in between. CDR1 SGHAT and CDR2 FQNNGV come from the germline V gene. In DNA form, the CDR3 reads TGTGCCAGCAGCCAACGCCCGGGACAAAGCAATCAGCCCCAGCATTTT. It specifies CASSQRPGQSNQPQHF.

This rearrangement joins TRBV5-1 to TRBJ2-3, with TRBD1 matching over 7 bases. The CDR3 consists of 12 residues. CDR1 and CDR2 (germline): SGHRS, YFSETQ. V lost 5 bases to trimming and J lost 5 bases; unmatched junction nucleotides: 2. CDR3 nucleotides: TGCGCCAGCAGAGGGGGCCGAGATACGCAGTATTTT. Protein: CASRGGRDTQYF.

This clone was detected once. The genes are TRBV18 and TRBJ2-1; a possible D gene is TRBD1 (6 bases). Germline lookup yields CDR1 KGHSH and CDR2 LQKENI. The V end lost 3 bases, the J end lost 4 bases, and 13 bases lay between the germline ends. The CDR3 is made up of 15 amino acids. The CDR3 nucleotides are TGTGCCAGCTCACCTCTCGCAGGACAGTACAATGAGCAGTTCTTC. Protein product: CASSPLAGQYNEQFF.

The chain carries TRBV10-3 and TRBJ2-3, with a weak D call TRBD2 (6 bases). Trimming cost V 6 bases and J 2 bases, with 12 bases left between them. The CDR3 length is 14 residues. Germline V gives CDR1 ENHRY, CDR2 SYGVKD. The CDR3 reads CAIRGGVVTDTQYF. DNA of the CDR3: TGTGCCATCAGGGGCGGGGTTGTCACAGATACGCAGTATTTT.

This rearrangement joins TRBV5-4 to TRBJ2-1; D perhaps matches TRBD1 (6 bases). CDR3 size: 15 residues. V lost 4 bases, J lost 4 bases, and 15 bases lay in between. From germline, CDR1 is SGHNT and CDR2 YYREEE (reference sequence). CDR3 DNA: TGTGCCAGCAGCCTTGAAGGGGGATTATACAATGAGCAGTTCTTC. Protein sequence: CASSLEGGLYNEQFF. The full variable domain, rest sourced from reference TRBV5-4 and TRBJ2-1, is ETGVTQSPTHLIKTRGQQVTLRCSSQSGHNTVSWYQQALGQGPQFIFQYYREEENGRGNFPPRFSGLQFPNYSSELNVNALELDDSALYLCASSLEGGLYNEQFFGPGTRLTVL.

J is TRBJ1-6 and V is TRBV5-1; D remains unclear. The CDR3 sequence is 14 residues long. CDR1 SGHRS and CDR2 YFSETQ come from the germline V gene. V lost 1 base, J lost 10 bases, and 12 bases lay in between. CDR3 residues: CASSLLSGDSPLHF. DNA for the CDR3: TGCGCCAGCAGCTTGCTGTCGGGAGACTCACCCCTCCACTTT.

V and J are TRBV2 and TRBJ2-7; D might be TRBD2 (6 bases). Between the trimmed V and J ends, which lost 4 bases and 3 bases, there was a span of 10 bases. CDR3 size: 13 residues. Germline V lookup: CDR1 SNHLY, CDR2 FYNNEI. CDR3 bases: TGTGCCAGCAGTGTCGGAGGGTACTACGAGCAGTACTTC. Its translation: CASSVGGYYEQYF.

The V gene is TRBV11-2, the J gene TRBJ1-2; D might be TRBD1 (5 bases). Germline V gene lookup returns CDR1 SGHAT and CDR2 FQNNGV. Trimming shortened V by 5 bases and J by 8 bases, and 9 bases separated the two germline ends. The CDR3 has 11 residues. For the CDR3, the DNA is TGTGCCAGCAGCCAGACAGAGGGCTACACCTTC. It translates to CASSQTEGYTF.

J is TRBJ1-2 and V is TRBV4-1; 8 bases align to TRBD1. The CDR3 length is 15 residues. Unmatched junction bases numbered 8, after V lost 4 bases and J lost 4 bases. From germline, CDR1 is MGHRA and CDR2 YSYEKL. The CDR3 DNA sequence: TGCGCCAGCAGCCGGTCGACAGGGGCGGCCTATGGCTACACCTTC. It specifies CASSRSTGAAYGYTF.

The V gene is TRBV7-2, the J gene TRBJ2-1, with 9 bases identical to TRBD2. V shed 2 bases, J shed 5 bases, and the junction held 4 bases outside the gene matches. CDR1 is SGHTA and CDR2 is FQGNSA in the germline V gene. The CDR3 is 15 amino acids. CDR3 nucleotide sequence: TGTGCCAGCAGCTTACTAGCGGGGTGGAACAATGAGCAGTTCTTC. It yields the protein CASSLLAGWNNEQFF.

The CDR3 DNA reads as TGTGCCAGCAGTGGCCGGGCGGGAGGGGGGGAGACCCAGTACTTC. It translates to CASSGRAGGGETQYF. The chain uses TRBV6-6 and TRBJ2-5; 9 positions match TRBD2. The germline V gene has CDR1 MNHNY and CDR2 SVGAGI (reference sequence). CDR3 length: 15 amino acids. Trimming removed 5 bases from V and 5 bases from J; junction bases left unmatched: 9.

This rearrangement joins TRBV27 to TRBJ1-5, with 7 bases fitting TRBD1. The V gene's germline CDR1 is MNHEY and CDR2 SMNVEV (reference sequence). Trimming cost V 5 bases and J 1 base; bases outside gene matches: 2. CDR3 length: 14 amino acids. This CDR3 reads CASSVGQSNQPQHF. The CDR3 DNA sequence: TGTGCCAGCAGTGTGGGACAGAGCAATCAGCCCCAGCATTTT.

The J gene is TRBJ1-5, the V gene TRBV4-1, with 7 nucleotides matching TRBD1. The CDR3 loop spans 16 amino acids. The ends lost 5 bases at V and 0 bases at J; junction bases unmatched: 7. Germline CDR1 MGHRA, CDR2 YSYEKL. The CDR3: CASSTRTGVSNQPQHF. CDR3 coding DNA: TGCGCCAGCAGCACCCGAACAGGGGTTAGCAATCAGCCCCAGCATTTT.

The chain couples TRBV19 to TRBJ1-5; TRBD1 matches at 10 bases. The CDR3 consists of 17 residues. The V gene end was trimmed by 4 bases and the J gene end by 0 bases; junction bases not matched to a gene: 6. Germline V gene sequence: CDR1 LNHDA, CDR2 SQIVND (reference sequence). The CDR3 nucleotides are TGTGCCAGTAGTACGGACAGGGGGGCTTATAGCAATCAGCCCCAGCATTTT. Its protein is CASSTDRGAYSNQPQHF.

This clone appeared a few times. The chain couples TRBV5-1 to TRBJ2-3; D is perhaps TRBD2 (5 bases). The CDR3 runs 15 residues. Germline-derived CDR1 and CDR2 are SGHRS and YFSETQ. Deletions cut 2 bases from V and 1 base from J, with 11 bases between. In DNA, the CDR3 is TGCGCCAGCAGCTTACAAGCGAGGGGCACAGATACGCAGTATTTT. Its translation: CASSLQARGTDTQYF.

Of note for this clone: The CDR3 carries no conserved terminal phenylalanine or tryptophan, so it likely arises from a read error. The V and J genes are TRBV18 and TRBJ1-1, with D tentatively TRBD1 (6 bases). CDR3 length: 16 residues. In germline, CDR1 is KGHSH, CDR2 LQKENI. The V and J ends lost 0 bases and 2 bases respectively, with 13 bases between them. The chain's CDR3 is CASSPPRGGGNTEAFL. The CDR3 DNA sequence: TGTGCCAGCTCACCACCGCGGGGAGGGGGAAACACTGAAGCTTTCCTT.

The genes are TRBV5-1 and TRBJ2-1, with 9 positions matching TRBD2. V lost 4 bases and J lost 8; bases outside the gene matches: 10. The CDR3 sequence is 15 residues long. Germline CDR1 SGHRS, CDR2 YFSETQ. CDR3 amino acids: CASSPRASGADEQFF. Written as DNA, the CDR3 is TGCGCCAGCAGCCCTCGGGCTAGCGGGGCTGATGAGCAGTTCTTC. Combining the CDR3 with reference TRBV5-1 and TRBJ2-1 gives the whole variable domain KAGVTQTPRYLIKTRGQQVTLSCSPISGHRSVSWYQQTPGQGLQFLFEYFSETQRNKGNFPGRFSGRQFSNSRSEMNVSTLELGDSALYLCASSPRASGADEQFFGPGTRLTVL.

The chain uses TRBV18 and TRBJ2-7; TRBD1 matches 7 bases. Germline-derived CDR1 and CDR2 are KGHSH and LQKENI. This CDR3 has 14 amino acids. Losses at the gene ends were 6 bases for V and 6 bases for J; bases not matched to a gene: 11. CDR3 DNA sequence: TGTGCCAGCTCTCAAGAGGACAGGTTCGGCGAGCAGTACTTC. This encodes CASSQEDRFGEQYF.

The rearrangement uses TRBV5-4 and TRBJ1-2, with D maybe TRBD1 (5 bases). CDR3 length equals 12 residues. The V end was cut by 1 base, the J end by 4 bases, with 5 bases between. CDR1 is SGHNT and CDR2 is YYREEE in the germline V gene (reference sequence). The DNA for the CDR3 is TGTGCCAGCAGCTTGCAGGGCTATGGCTACACCTTC. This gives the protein CASSLQGYGYTF.

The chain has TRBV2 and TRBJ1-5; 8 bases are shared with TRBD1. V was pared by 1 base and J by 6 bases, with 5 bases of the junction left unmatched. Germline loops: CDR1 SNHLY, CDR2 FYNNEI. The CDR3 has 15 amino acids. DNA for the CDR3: TGTGCCAGCAGTGAAGAGCAGGGGGCCTTTCAGCCCCAGCATTTT. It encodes CASSEEQGAFQPQHF.

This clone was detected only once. CDR3 sequence reads: CASSLNLQGLYYGYTF. For the CDR3, the DNA is TGTGCCAGCAGCTTAAACTTGCAGGGCCTCTACTATGGCTACACCTTC. The chain links TRBV7-8 to TRBJ1-2; D may be TRBD1 (5 bases). Germline V gene data show CDR1 as SGHVS and CDR2 as FQNEAQ. The ends were cut back, 2 bases at V and 3 bases at J, with 16 bases in the middle. This CDR3 contains 16 residues.

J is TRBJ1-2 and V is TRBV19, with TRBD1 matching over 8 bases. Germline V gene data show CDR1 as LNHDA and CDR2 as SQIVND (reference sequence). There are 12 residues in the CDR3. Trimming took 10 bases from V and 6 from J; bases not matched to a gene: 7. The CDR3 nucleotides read TGTGCCACCGAGGGACAGGTAGATGGCTACACCTTC. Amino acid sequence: CATEGQVDGYTF.

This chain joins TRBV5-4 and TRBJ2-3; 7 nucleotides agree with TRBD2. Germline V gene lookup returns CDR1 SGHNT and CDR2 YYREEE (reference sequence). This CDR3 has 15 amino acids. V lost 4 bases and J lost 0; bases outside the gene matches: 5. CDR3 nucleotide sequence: TGTGCCAGCAGCATGGGGGGGGGAAGCACAGATACGCAGTATTTT. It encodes CASSMGGGSTDTQYF.

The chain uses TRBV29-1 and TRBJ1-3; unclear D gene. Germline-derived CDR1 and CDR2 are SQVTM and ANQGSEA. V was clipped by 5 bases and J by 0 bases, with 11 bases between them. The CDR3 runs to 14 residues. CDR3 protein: CSVWEDSSGNTIYF. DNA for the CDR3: TGCAGCGTTTGGGAGGATAGCTCTGGAAACACCATATATTTT.

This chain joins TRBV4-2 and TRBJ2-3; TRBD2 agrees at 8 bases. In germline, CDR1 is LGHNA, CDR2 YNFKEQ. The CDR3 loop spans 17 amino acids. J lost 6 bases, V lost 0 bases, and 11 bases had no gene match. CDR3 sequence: CASSQDPTERGLDTQYF. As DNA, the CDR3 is TGTGCCAGCAGCCAAGATCCGACCGAGCGGGGGTTGGATACGCAGTATTTT.

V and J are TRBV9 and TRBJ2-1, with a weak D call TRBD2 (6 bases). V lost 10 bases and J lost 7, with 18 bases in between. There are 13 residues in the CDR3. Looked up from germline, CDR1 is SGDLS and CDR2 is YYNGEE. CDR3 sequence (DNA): TGTGCCTCCGGGGGATTCTTTATGAATGAGCAGTTCTTC. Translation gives CASGGFFMNEQFF.

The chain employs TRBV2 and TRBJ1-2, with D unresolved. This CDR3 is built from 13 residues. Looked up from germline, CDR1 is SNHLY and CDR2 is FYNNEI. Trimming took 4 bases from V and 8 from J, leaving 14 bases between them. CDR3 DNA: TGTGCCAGCAGTGGCCTACCCTCCTGGGGCTACACCTTC. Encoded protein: CASSGLPSWGYTF.

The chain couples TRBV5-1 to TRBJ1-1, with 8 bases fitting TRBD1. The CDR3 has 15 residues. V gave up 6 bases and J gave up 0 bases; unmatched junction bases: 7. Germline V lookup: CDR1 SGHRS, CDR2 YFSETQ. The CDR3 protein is CASNFQGAMNTEAFF. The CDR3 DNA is TGCGCCAGCAACTTTCAGGGGGCGATGAACACTGAAGCTTTCTTT.